The rows below give T cell receptor beta chains drawn from one sample of a study of radiotherapy plus CTLA-4 blockade in lung cancer. The protocol was immunoSEQ multiplex PCR, while the TCRdb copy is restricted to in-frame clones and leaves out a portion. The table includes tens of thousands of clones, around 87% detected once. The sample was peripheral blood, taken from a patient treated with radiotherapy plus ipilimumab. The origin of the receptors is a human donor with non-small cell lung cancer that progressed on radiotherapy plus ipilimumab. CDR3s include the opening cysteine and the closing phenylalanine or tryptophan. A D gene is named only where the DNA matches it firmly. For some rows the clone size is stated as once, few or many, or as a class when expanded; others skip it.

clone_size j_call v_call d_call cdr3_aa cdr3_nt
- TRBJ2-3 TRBV7-2 TRBD1 CASSLARGTGELDTQYF TGTGCCAGCAGCTTAGCGCGCGGGACAGGGGAGTTGGATACGCAGTATTTT
once TRBJ1-4 TRBV7-2 - CASSLTGSSNEKLFF TGTGCCAGCAGCTTGACAGGCAGTTCTAATGAAAAACTGTTTTTT
- TRBJ2-5 TRBV10-2 TRBD2 CASRTGGETQYF TGCGCCAGCCGGACGGGGGGAGAGACCCAGTACTTC
- TRBJ2-7 TRBV6-5 - CASTWMDGYEQYF TGTGCCAGCACTTGGATGGACGGCTACGAGCAGTACTTC
- TRBJ2-1 TRBV7-2 TRBD2 CASSSSGIANEQFF TGTGCCAGCAGCTCTAGCGGGATAGCGAATGAGCAGTTCTTC
- TRBJ1-6 TRBV6-5 - CASSYRRVYNSPLHF TGTGCCAGCAGTTACAGGAGGGTCTATAATTCACCCCTCCACTTT
few TRBJ1-2 TRBV18 - CASSPTGQGRGYTF TGTGCCAGCTCACCAACGGGGCAGGGCCGTGGCTACACCTTC
- TRBJ2-1 TRBV6-6 - CASSRQAAGVEQFF TGTGCCAGCAGCCGACAAGCGGCCGGGGTTGAGCAGTTCTTC
few TRBJ2-7 TRBV5-1 TRBD1 CASRGGTGPSYEQYF TGCGCCAGCAGAGGGGGGACAGGGCCCTCCTACGAGCAGTACTTC
once TRBJ2-5 TRBV18 - CASSEGNQETQYF TGTGCCAGCTCCGAAGGGAACCAAGAGACCCAGTACTTC
- TRBJ1-1 TRBV11-3 - CASSPGDWGTEAFF TGTGCCAGCAGCCCCGGGGATTGGGGGACTGAAGCTTTCTTT
- TRBJ2-7 TRBV5-1 TRBD1 CASSPGQGGLYEQYF TGCGCCAGCAGCCCCGGACAAGGGGGCCTCTACGAGCAGTACTTC
- TRBJ2-7 TRBV7-2 - CASSLGWGVEQYF TGTGCCAGCAGCTTAGGCTGGGGGGTCGAGCAGTACTTC
- TRBJ1-2 TRBV30 - CAWRGSGNYGYTF TGTGCCTGGAGGGGGAGCGGGAACTATGGCTACACCTTC
- TRBJ1-3 TRBV9 - CASARVTGNTIYF TGTGCCAGCGCTCGGGTGACTGGAAACACCATATATTTT
- TRBJ1-1 TRBV5-1 - CASSSQGGNTEAFF TGCGCCAGCAGCTCACAGGGAGGGAACACTGAAGCTTTCTTT
- TRBJ2-5 TRBV6-6 TRBD2 CASSWGGETQYF TGTGCCAGCAGCTGGGGGGGAGAGACCCAGTACTTC